The present entry profiles one TCR beta chain with its context. Germline lookup yields CDR1 MNHEY and CDR2 SVGAGI. The CDR3 spans 14 residues. The germline V and J ends were trimmed by 9 bases and 3 bases, with 16 bases remaining between them. The sample is drawn from a study of blood T cell repertoires in COVID-19. Study context: The United States, Italy and Spain supplied acute and convalescent COVID-19 samples. Sources were T cells, B-cell-depleted T cells, or PBMCs; the material itself was cDNA or gDNA.

In the original analysis: Reference gene primer amplification in the assay estimated nucleated cell counts. Sequenced by immunoSEQ multiplex PCR; TCRdb stores in-frame clones only, minus some. That table is the source of V, J and clone size, and D and trimming were worked out from the DNA. The sample shows roughly 100,000 clones, about 89% of them seen only once. The clonotype was recovered from a human donor in a cohort sampled during active COVID-19. This chain links TRBV6-5 with TRBJ2-3, with D possibly matching TRBD2 (5 bases). The sample comprised peripheral blood. CDR3 loop: CASRRPGGTDTQYF. CDR3 DNA sequence: TGTGCCAGTCGCCGGCCCGGCGGGACAGATACGCAGTATTTT.